What follows are 27 T cell receptor beta chains derived from one specimen sequenced in a study of T cell clonality in common variable immunodeficiency. The method was immunoSEQ multiplex PCR; TCRdb's version includes in-frame clones alone and lacks a portion of them. Recorded here are over 45,000 clones, with no singletons, and the ten leading clones hold about 1.8%. The sequencing sample was made of peripheral blood mononuclear cells. The receptors originated from a person between 18 and 75 years old in good health.

A remark on this clone: This clone may be a read error of a much larger clone one base away. The read comes to an end 3 residues before the CDR3 does, leaving the germline J gene to fill in the end. This specimen includes other DNA sequences encoding the same CDR3. The chain carries TRBV6-2 or TRBV6-3 and TRBJ1-3, with D maybe TRBD1 (6 bases). The CDR3 consists of 15 residues. Germline CDR1 and CDR2: MNHEY and SVGEGT. The CDR3 bases that were read are TGTGCCAGATCCCTGACAGGCCACTCTGGAAACACA. It codes for CARSLTGHSGNT. The full CDR3 is CARSLTGHSGNTIYF.

This clone was counted many times. The read falls 3 residues short of the CDR3 end, and the missing part is taken from the germline J gene. The chain recombines TRBV6-2 or TRBV6-3 with TRBJ2-5; 12 nucleotides agree with TRBD1. V was pared by 2 bases and J by 4 bases, with 5 bases of the junction left unmatched. Germline V gene sequence: CDR1 MNHEY, CDR2 SVGEGT. The CDR3 totals 16 residues. The CDR3 DNA, read in part, is TGTGCCAGCAGTTACGACGGGACAGGGGGCTTAGAGACC. Translating it yields CASSYDGTGGLET. The CDR3, in full, reads CASSYDGTGGLETQYF.

Of note for this clone: One end of the junction does not line up with germline, which may come from a read error. The CDR3 end lies 3 residues beyond the end of the read and is filled in from the germline J gene. The chain employs TRBV29-1 and TRBJ2-1, with D possibly TRBD2 on 5 matching bases. This CDR3 is built from 13 residues. The germline gives CDR1 SQVTM, CDR2 ANQGSEA. The sequenced CDR3 bases are TGCAGCGTTCGGGGAACCTCCTTCAATGAG. This encodes CSVRGTSFNE. The whole CDR3 protein is CSVRGTSFNEQFF.

Ten or more counts support this clone. Coverage ceases 3 residues before the CDR3 finishes, and the germline J gene fills in the end. The V and J genes are TRBV19 and TRBJ2-5; 7 bases match TRBD1. Germline CDR1 and CDR2: LNHDA and SQIVND (reference sequence). There are 14 residues in the CDR3. The trim removed 1 base at V and 5 bases at J, leaving 4 bases unmatched. Incomplete CDR3 DNA: TGTGCCAGTAGTATAGGACAGGGTCGGGAGACC. Translation gives CASSIGQGRET. The full CDR3 reads CASSIGQGRETQYF.

This clone was seen many times. The CDR3 end is not reached by the read, which stops 3 residues before it; the germline J gene fills it in. The V call is TRBV7-8, the J call TRBJ2-7; D is unclear. The V gene lost 4 bases and the J gene lost 5 bases, with 12 bases spanning the gap. This CDR3 is 13 amino acids long. From germline, CDR1 is SGHVS and CDR2 FQNEAQ. CDR3 DNA, as far as it was read: TGTGCCAGCAGCTCAACCATAGCCAACGAG. Protein product: CASSSTIANE. The entire CDR3 reads CASSSTIANEQYF.

This clone was seen repeatedly, ten times or more. The CDR3 end is not reached by the read, which stops 3 residues before it; the germline J gene fills it in. The chain recombines TRBV18 with TRBJ2-3; no definite D call. There are 15 residues in the CDR3. Trimming took 2 bases from V and 6 from J, leaving 15 bases between them. CDR1 KGHSH and CDR2 LQKENI come from the germline V gene. CDR3 sequence: CASSPAYLVTDTQYF. The CDR3 DNA, read in part, is TGTGCCAGCTCACCAGCGTATTTGGTAACGGATACG.

A few counts support this clone. The CDR3 end falls 3 residues outside the read, so it is completed with the germline J gene. The chain is built from TRBV5-1 and TRBJ2-3; no clear D gene. Germline V lookup: CDR1 SGHRS, CDR2 YFSETQ. The V end lost 4 bases, the J end lost 0 bases, and 3 bases lay between the germline ends. This CDR3 comprises 12 residues. The CDR3 DNA, read in part, is TGCGCCAGCAGCCTAAGCACAGATACG. The encoded protein is CASSLSTDT. The whole CDR3 is CASSLSTDTQYF.

At least ten counts were recorded for this clone. The missing CDR3 end, 3 residues past where the read stops, is filled in from the germline J gene. This chain links TRBV7-2 with TRBJ1-4; 7 nucleotides agree with TRBD1. From germline, CDR1 is SGHTA and CDR2 FQGNSA. The ends lost 1 base at V and 6 bases at J; junction bases unmatched: 2. The CDR3 runs 14 residues. The covered CDR3 bases are TGTGCCAGCAGCTTAGACAGGGGTTATGAAAAA. This gives the protein CASSLDRGYEK. The entire CDR3 protein reads CASSLDRGYEKLFF. The complete variable domain, with remaining parts taken from reference TRBV7-2 and TRBJ1-4, reads GAGVSQSPSNKVTEKGKDVELRCDPISGHTALYWYRQSLGQGLEFLIYFQGNSAPDKSGLPSDRFSAERTGGSVSTLTIQRTQQEDSAVYLCASSLDRGYEKLFFGSGTQLSVL.

This clone came up many times. The read ends 3 residues before the CDR3 terminus; that terminus is restored from the germline J gene. This chain links TRBV6-2 or TRBV6-3 with TRBJ2-7; D gene uncertain. V was pared by 7 bases and J by 1 base, with 5 bases between. The germline V gene encodes CDR1 MNHEY and CDR2 SVGEGT. The CDR3 has 11 residues. The CDR3 loop is CASTGSYEQYF. CDR3 bases read: TGTGCCAGCACCGGGTCCTACGAG.

There are many counts of this clone. CDR3 bases read: TGTGCCAGCAATCTATACAGGAATGGACATGGC. It translates to CASNLYRNGHG. The full CDR3 protein reads CASNLYRNGHGYTF. This rearrangement joins TRBV6-2 or TRBV6-3 to TRBJ1-2; possibly TRBD1 for D (5 bases). The read ends 3 residues before the CDR3 terminus; that terminus is restored from the germline J gene. The ends were cut back, 7 bases at V and 6 bases at J, with 18 bases in the middle. The CDR3 runs to 14 residues. Looked up from germline, CDR1 is MNHEY and CDR2 is SVGEGT.

About this clone: The read stops 3 residues short of the end of the CDR3; the missing end is completed from the germline J gene. The rearrangement joins TRBV5-8 to TRBJ2-1, with D tentatively TRBD2 (6 bases). V shed 7 bases and J shed 5 bases, with 13 bases lying between them. This CDR3 is 13 amino acids long. The V gene's germline CDR1 is SGHTS and CDR2 YDEGEE. The part of the CDR3 DNA that was read is TGTGCCAGCGCCCTGGAGGGCCACAATGAG. The encoded protein is CASALEGHNE. The CDR3, in full, reads CASALEGHNEQFF.

This clone showed up just a few times. At one end, the junction sequence differs from germline, possibly due to a read error. The DNA ends 3 residues before the CDR3 does, and the rest of the CDR3 is filled in from the germline J gene. The chain carries TRBV19 and TRBJ2-2, with 7 bases identical to TRBD2. The CDR3 loop spans 14 amino acids. Germline V gene sequence: CDR1 LNHDA, CDR2 SQIVND (reference sequence). CDR3 protein: CAAAESGNTRELFF. CDR3 DNA, as far as it was read: TGTGCCGCGGCAGAGAGCGGGAACACCAGGGAG.

This clone showed up many times. The DNA ends 3 residues before the CDR3 does, and the rest of the CDR3 is filled in from the germline J gene. The chain uses TRBV19 and TRBJ2-2, with TRBD1 identical over 7 bases. This CDR3 has 15 amino acids. Germline CDR1 is LNHDA and CDR2 is SQIVND (reference sequence). Trimming cost V 7 bases and J 7 bases; bases outside gene matches: 12. The CDR3 DNA, read in part, is TGTGCCAGTACCCTTGAGAGGGGGCCTCTCGGGGAG. Translating gives CASTLERGPLGE. In full, the CDR3 reads CASTLERGPLGELFF.

This clone appeared many times. The read ends 3 residues before the CDR3 terminus; that terminus is restored from the germline J gene. V and J are TRBV7-2 and TRBJ2-3; TRBD2 aligns across 9 bases. The CDR3 is made up of 15 amino acids. The germline V gene has CDR1 SGHTA and CDR2 FQGNSA. The CDR3 DNA, read in part, is TGTGCCAGCAGCAGACCGGGACTAGCAGAAGAGACG. It translates to CASSRPGLAEET. The full-length CDR3 reads as CASSRPGLAEETQYF.

With regard to this clone: Read data end 3 residues before the CDR3 end; the end is taken from the germline J gene. This specimen includes other DNA sequences encoding the same CDR3. This chain connects TRBV18 to TRBJ2-1, with 11 bases that match TRBD2. The germline gives CDR1 KGHSH, CDR2 LQKENI. V was clipped by 6 bases and J by 1 base; unmatched bases: 14. There are 19 residues in the CDR3. The sequenced CDR3 bases are TGTGCCAGCTCCCCCTCGGGATTAGCGGGAGGGTCGTCCTACAATGAG. Protein: CASSPSGLAGGSSYNE. The whole CDR3 sequence is CASSPSGLAGGSSYNEQFF. Full variable domain (remainder filled in from reference TRBV18 and TRBJ2-1): NAGVMQNPRHLVRRRGQEARLRCSPMKGHSHVYWYRQLPEEGLKFMVYLQKENIIDESGMPKERFSAEFPKEGPSILRIQQVVRGDSAAYFCASSPSGLAGGSSYNEQFFGPGTRLTVL.

This clone was seen at least ten times. The DNA ends 3 residues before the CDR3 does, and the rest of the CDR3 is filled in from the germline J gene. J is TRBJ1-5 and V is TRBV20-1, with a weak D call TRBD1 (5 bases). The CDR3 extends over 18 amino acids. The germline gives CDR1 DFQATT, CDR2 SNEGSKA (reference sequence). V was shortened by 6 bases and J by 0 bases, with 24 bases between the two germline ends. The CDR3 reads CSATYDRPGRYSNQPQHF. Incomplete CDR3 DNA: TGCAGTGCGACTTACGATAGACCAGGGCGTTATAGCAATCAGCCC.

This clone was recorded at least ten times. The read finishes 3 residues shy of the CDR3 end, and the germline J gene is used to complete it. The gene calls are TRBV11-2 and TRBJ1-4; D gene ambiguous. Trimming removed 1 base at V and 6 bases at J, with 6 bases between. The germline gives CDR1 SGHAT, CDR2 FQNNGV. CDR3 size: 13 residues. CDR3 bases read: TGTGCCAGCAGCTTAGGTCCGTATGAAAAA. Translation: CASSLGPYEK. The CDR3, in full, reads CASSLGPYEKLFF. The full variable domain, in which reference TRBV11-2 and TRBJ1-4 provide the parts outside the CDR3, is EAGVAQSPRYKIIEKRQSVAFWCNPISGHATLYWYQQILGQGPKLLIQFQNNGVVDDSQLPKDRFSAERLKGVDSTLKIQPAKLEDSAVYLCASSLGPYEKLFFGSGTQLSVL.

This clone came up a few times. The read comes to an end 3 residues before the CDR3 does, leaving the germline J gene to fill in the end. V is TRBV5-1 and J is TRBJ1-1; D call uncertain. V lost 4 bases and J lost 0, with 10 bases in between. CDR1 is SGHRS and CDR2 is YFSETQ in the germline V gene. The length of the CDR3 is 14 residues. The sequenced part of the CDR3 DNA is TGCGCCAGCAGCCAACCCCACATGAACACTGAA. Its translation: CASSQPHMNTE. The CDR3, in full, reads CASSQPHMNTEAFF.

This clone appeared many times. This CDR3 reads CSARKPGQGSNQPQHF. CDR3 bases read: TGCAGTGCTAGAAAGCCAGGACAGGGGAGCAATCAGCCC. The rearrangement joins TRBV20-1 to TRBJ1-5; 9 bases line up with TRBD1. The missing CDR3 end, 3 residues past where the read stops, is filled in from the germline J gene. The trim removed 2 bases at V and 1 base at J, leaving 6 bases unmatched. In germline, CDR1 is DFQATT, CDR2 SNEGSKA (reference sequence). This CDR3 is built from 16 residues.

This clone was observed a few times. The CDR3 end lies 3 residues beyond the end of the read and is filled in from the germline J gene. V gene TRBV7-9 combines with J gene TRBJ2-4, with TRBD1 identical over 10 bases. CDR3 length: 15 amino acids. The V gene's germline CDR1 is SEHNR and CDR2 FQNEAQ (reference sequence). The CDR3: CASSLARDRGYGQYF. The sequenced CDR3 bases are TGTGCCAGCAGCTTAGCTCGGGACAGGGGATATGGT.

The sample holds a few counts of this clone. CDR3 DNA (partial): TGCGCCAGCACGTTAGAGACGGGGGGCACAGATACG. Amino acids: CASTLETGGTDT. The entire CDR3 is CASTLETGGTDTQYF. V usage is TRBV5-1 and J usage is TRBJ2-3, with D perhaps TRBD2 (6 bases). Read data end 3 residues before the CDR3 end; the end is taken from the germline J gene. There are 15 residues in the CDR3. Germline-derived CDR1 and CDR2 are SGHRS and YFSETQ. V shed 6 bases and J shed 1 base, with 15 bases lying between them.

In this sample, this clone turned up a few times. The observed sequence ends 3 residues before the CDR3 terminus, with the missing tail filled in from the germline J gene. This chain uses TRBV7-9 with TRBJ1-1; D gene unclear. The CDR3 has 13 residues. CDR1 is SEHNR, CDR2 FQNEAQ, per germline (reference sequence). The CDR3 DNA, read in part, is TGTGCCAGCAGCTTAGTTCAAACCTACGAG. This gives the protein CASSLVQTYE. From start to end, the CDR3 is CASSLVQTYEAFF.

This clone was observed at least ten times. The read finishes 3 residues shy of the CDR3 end, and the germline J gene is used to complete it. The chain links TRBV18 to TRBJ2-6, with 8 bases fitting TRBD1. CDR1 is KGHSH, CDR2 LQKENI, per germline. Trimming at V came to 1 base and at J to 0 bases, leaving 5 bases not matched to a gene. The CDR3 loop spans 18 amino acids. CDR3 bases read: TGTGCCAGCTCACCACGGACAGGGAGCCTCTCTGGGGCCAACGTC. Protein: CASSPRTGSLSGANV. From start to end, the CDR3 is CASSPRTGSLSGANVLTF.

In its sample, this clone was seen many times. Incomplete CDR3 DNA: TGTGCCAGCAGTTACTCGAGCAGGGGGCGCGATCAGCCC. This codes for CASSYSSRGRDQP. The complete CDR3 protein is CASSYSSRGRDQPQHF. J is TRBJ1-5 and V is TRBV6-2 or TRBV6-3; 8 positions agree with TRBD1. The read ends 3 residues before the CDR3 terminus; that terminus is restored from the germline J gene. Germline V CDR1 and CDR2: MNHEY, SVGEGT. This CDR3 has 16 residues. Trimming at V came to 0 bases and at J to 5 bases, leaving 6 bases not matched to a gene.

This clone appeared a few times. One end of the junction varies from germline; a read error may be responsible. The missing CDR3 end, 3 residues past where the read stops, is filled in from the germline J gene. This specimen includes other DNA sequences encoding the same CDR3. V gene TRBV19 combines with J gene TRBJ1-3, with D tentatively TRBD1 (6 bases). Germline V CDR1 and CDR2: LNHDA, SQIVND (reference sequence). The CDR3 consists of 16 residues. The CDR3 loop reads CASSILQTGSGNTIYF. The part of the CDR3 DNA that was read is TGTGCCAGTAGTATACTCCAGACAGGCTCTGGAAACACA.

Turning to this clone: Read sequence stops 3 residues before the CDR3 end, and the germline J gene provides the missing end. The chain couples TRBV20-1 to TRBJ2-7, with 8 bases matching TRBD2. The CDR3 consists of 13 residues. J was trimmed by 4 bases and V by 6 bases; bases with no gene match: 8. CDR1 is DFQATT and CDR2 is SNEGSKA in the germline V gene (reference sequence). The part of the CDR3 DNA that was read is TGCAGTGCGGATCGGGGGGGTGTGTACGAG. The encoded protein is CSADRGGVYE. The full-length CDR3 reads as CSADRGGVYEQYF.

There are many counts of this clone. The read halts 3 residues ahead of the CDR3 end, with the missing end drawn from the germline J gene. The chain recombines TRBV7-8 with TRBJ2-7, with D perhaps matching TRBD1 (5 bases). Germline lookup yields CDR1 SGHVS and CDR2 FQNEAQ. V lost 3 bases, J lost 4 bases, and 13 bases lay in between. CDR3 size: 14 residues. The CDR3 DNA, read in part, is TGTGCCAGCAGCTTTGGGGCAGCCGGATACGAG. Its protein product is CASSFGAAGYE. The full CDR3 protein reads CASSFGAAGYEQYF. Complete variable domain (other parts from reference TRBV7-8 and TRBJ2-7): GAGVSQSPRYKVAKRGQDVALRCDPISGHVSLFWYQQALGQGPEFLTYFQNEAQLDKSGLPSDRFFAERPEGSVSTLKIQRTQQEDSAVYLCASSFGAAGYEQYFGPGTRLTVT.